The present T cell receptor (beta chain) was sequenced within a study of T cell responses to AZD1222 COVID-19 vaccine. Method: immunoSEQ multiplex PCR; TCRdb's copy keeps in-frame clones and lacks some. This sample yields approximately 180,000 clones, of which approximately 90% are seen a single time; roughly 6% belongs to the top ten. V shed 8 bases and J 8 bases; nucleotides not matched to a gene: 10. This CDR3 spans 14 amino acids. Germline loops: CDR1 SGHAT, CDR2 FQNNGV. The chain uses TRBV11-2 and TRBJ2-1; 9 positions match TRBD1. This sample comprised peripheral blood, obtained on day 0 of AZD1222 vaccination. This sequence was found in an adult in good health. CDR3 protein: CASGYRGPIDEQFF. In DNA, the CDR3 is TGTGCCAGCGGATACAGGGGGCCGATAGATGAGCAGTTCTTC.